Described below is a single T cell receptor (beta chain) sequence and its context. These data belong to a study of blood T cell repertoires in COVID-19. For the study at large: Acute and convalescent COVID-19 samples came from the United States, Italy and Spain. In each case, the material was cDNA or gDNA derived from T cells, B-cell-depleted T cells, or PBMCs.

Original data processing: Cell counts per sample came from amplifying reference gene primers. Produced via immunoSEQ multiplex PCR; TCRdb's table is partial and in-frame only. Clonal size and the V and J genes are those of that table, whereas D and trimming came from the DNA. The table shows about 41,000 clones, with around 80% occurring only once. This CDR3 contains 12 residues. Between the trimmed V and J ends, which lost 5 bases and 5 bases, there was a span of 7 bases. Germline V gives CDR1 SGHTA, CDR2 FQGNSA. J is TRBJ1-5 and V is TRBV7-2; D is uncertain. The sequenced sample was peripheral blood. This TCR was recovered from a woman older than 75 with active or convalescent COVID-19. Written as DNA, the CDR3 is TGTGCCAGCAGCATCAGTTATCAGCCCCAGCATTTT. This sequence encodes CASSISYQPQHF.